This T cell receptor (beta chain) derives from a study of siplizumab effects on memory and regulatory T cells. Whole-study results and caveats: The authors did not confirm suppressive function in proliferating Tregs from siplizumab cultures. With siplizumab, cumulative frequency of CD4+ memory-derived alloreactive sequences dropped significantly. Sequences below about 10^-5 frequency were poorly captured. As a result, only a minor fraction of alloreactive clones mapped to unstimulated subsets.

V lost 2 bases and J 4 bases, leaving 12 bases between the germline ends. The CDR3 extends over 14 amino acids. The V gene's germline CDR1 is SGHRS and CDR2 YFSETQ. Regarding this clone: No antigen is known for it.

Clones were read by immunoSEQ multiplex PCR, and TCRdb kept only the in-frame ones, dropping some. In the table there are more than 85,000 clones, 85% to 90% of which are singletons. The sample was CD4+ T cells sorted from blood. The clonotype was recovered from a human donor in good health. The chain uses TRBV5-1 and TRBJ1-2, with D perhaps matching TRBD1 (5 bases). CDR3 sequence reads: CASSFRGMSYGYTF. The DNA of the CDR3 is TGCGCCAGCAGCTTTCGGGGGATGAGCTATGGCTACACCTTC.